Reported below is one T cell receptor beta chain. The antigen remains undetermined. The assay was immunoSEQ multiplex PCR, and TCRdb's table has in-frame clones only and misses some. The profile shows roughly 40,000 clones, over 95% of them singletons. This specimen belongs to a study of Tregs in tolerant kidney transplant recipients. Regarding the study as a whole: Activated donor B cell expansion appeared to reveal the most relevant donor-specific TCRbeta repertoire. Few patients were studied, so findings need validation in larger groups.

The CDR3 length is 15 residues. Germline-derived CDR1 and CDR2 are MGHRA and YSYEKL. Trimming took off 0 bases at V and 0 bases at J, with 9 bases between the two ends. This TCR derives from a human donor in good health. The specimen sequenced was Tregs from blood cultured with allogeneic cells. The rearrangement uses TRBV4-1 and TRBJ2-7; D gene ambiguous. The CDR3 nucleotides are TGCGCCAGCAGCCAAGATTTCCCCTACTCCTACGAGCAGTACTTC. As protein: CASSQDFPYSYEQYF.